This entry describes one TCR beta chain. The target antigen is unknown. CDR1 is MNHEY, CDR2 SVGEGT, per germline. The CDR3 has 13 amino acids. With 0 bases removed from V and 10 bases from J, the gap between germline ends came to 10 bases. This entry belongs to a study of molecular identifiers for immune sequencing clone quantification. Study-wide background: Across replicate runs, RNA obtained from approximately 20,000 or 100,000 naive CD8 cells was divided into five, with four undergoing sequencing. Overall study results and limits: Clones above 20 RNA copies held over 97% of effector molecules, under 1% in naive cells.

Naive CD8 T cells underwent sorting with the CD8+CD4-CCR7+CD45RA+ definition. Bulk libraries came from a prior protocol with listed TCR primers. TCRdb re-derived calls from the PCR reads in MiXCR, one entry per CDR3 protein. The repertoire holds 23,000 or so distinct CDR3 sequences, with approximately 17% as singletons. This clonotype was sampled from a human donor in good health. Some libraries in this study had Jurkat cell RNA spiked in. The material sequenced was naive CD8+ T cells from blood, with Jurkat cell RNA spiked in. The subset here: FACS-sorted CD8+CD4-CCR7+CD45RA+ naive T cells. This sequence joins TRBV6-2 or TRBV6-3 and TRBJ1-5; D is unresolved. CDR3 loop: CASSYSGGSPQHF. CDR3 sequence (DNA): TGTGCCAGCAGTTACTCGGGAGGGAGCCCCCAGCATTTT.